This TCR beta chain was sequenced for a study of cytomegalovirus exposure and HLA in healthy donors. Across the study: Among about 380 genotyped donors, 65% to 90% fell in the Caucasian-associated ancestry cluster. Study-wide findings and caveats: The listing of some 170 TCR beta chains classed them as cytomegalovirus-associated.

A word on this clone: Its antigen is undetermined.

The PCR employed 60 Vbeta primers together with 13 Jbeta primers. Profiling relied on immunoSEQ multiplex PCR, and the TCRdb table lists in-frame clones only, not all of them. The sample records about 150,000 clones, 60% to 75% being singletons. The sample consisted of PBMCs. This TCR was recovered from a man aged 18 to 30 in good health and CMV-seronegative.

The CDR3 loop is CASTLARTGNNSPLHF. The CDR3 coding sequence is TGTGCCAGTACCTTAGCGCGGACAGGGAATAATTCACCCCTCCACTTT. V and J are TRBV19 and TRBJ1-6; 8 bases line up with TRBD1. The CDR3 totals 16 residues. Per germline, CDR1 LNHDA and CDR2 SQIVND (reference sequence). V trimming: 7 bases; J trimming: 5 bases; junction bases outside the gene matches: 10.